This T cell receptor beta chain was recorded in a study of CXCR3-negative and CXCR3-positive naive CD8 T cells (dated by TCRdb to between 2018 and 2021). Turning to the overall study: In total, approximately 150 million TRB reads were obtained, corresponding to roughly 1.5 +/- 0.3 million reads per library. Diversity and physicochemical repertoire analyses covered some eleven donors pooled from two independent experiments. TRBV-TRBJ cluster analysis included naive subsets from several donors and memory cells from 3 donors. General study outcomes and caveats: Freshly isolated PBMCs were used for most assays because CXCR3 expression went down partially after cryopreservation. TRB CDR3s from CXCR3-positive naive cells showed higher hydrophobicity (lower Kidera factor 4), lower energy, and higher strength and volume indices than CXCR3-negative naive cells. Within the same donor, TRBV-TRBJ usage looked similar between naive CXCR3-negative and CXCR3-positive cells, but memory cells had distinct patterns. Repertoire diversity was comparably high in both naive subsets but much lower in memory CD8+ T cells. Because surface CD5, which is linked to self-reactivity in mice, was comparable between the naive subsets, TCR interaction strength was also inferred from the physicochemical properties of TRB CDR3s.

The CDR3 holds 16 amino acids from the cysteine to the phenylalanine. No DNA sequence was recorded. Sequences SEHNR (CDR1) and FQNEAQ (CDR2) are obtained from the germline V gene (reference sequence). Each CD8+ T cell subset was flow-sorted in triplicate, with over 250,000 cells per subset placed directly into RLT lysis buffer. Naive CD8+ T cells were defined stringently as CD45RO-CCR7+CD27+CD95- to exclude memory contaminants. Standard density gradient centrifugation was used to isolate peripheral blood mononuclear cells from buffy coats. A FACSAria III was used to flow-sort naive CXCR3-negative and CXCR3-positive CD8+ T cells. Total RNA was extracted from sorted cells with an RNeasy Mini Kit. Points on this clonotype: Its antigen specificity is not known.

Sequencing relied on a NextSeq 550. The Human TCR Profiling Kit (MiLaboratory) was used to prepare UMI-labeled 5' RACE TRB cDNA libraries. cDNA synthesis used the entire amount of extracted RNA, and PCR amplification then used the entire amount of cDNA produced. Libraries were prepared in parallel using an identical number of PCR cycles. In the authors' own workflow: With a minimum of two reads required per UMI, MIGEC and MiXCR pulled out about 50,000 +/- 10,000 unique UMI-labeled TRB cDNA molecules from each library. On average, each library contained 40,000 +/- 10,000 functional in-frame TRB CDR3 nucleotide clonotypes without stop codons. After each sample was downsampled to 5000 UMI-labeled TRB molecules, VDJtools was used to calculate diversity metrics such as normalized Shannon-Wiener and Chao1. VDJtools was used to calculate clonotype-size-weighted physicochemical properties of the central five CDR3 residues, namely interaction energy, strength, volume and Kidera factor 4. TCRdb reprocessed the reads and assigns one entry to each CDR3 protein sequence, leaving out DNA. It is TCRdb's table, rather than the study itself, that gives the V and J calls and clone size. The record for this sample contains some 49,000 distinct CDR3 sequences. The ten largest clones add up to 2.5% of the sample.

The chain employs TRBV7-9 and TRBJ2-7; the D call from TCRdb, TRBD2, cannot be confirmed without DNA. The sequenced sample was naive CXCR3- CD8+ T cells from blood. The meaning of the sample's cell subset or site label: CD45RO-CCR7+CD27+CD95- naive CD8+ T cells lacking CXCR3 (TNR3-). The receptor comes from a human donor in good health. Some clones in this sample may be carry-over from other donors' samples. This receptor has the CDR3 CASRSSGTSVSYEQYF.